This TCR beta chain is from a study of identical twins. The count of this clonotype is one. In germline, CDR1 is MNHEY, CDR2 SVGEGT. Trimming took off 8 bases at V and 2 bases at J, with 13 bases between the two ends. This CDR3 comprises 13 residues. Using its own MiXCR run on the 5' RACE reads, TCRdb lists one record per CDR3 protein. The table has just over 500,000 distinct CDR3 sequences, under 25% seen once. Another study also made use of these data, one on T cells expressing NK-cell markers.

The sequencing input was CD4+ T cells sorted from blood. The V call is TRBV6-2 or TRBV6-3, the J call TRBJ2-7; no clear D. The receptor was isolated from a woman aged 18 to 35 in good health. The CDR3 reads CASCKRVPYEQYF. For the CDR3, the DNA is TGTGCCAGCTGTAAACGGGTCCCCTACGAGCAGTACTTC.